This paragraph reports one TCR beta chain. This sample stems from a study of CD8+ T cells in alopecia areata. About the research overall: Treated patients received oral tofacitinib, 5 to 10 mg twice daily.

There are 16 residues in the CDR3. Trimming cost V 6 bases and J 5 bases; bases outside gene matches: 11. Germline V gene lookup returns CDR1 SGHRS and CDR2 YFSETQ. Extracted RNA was reverse transcribed into cDNA, the sequencing template. The method was immunoSEQ multiplex PCR; TCRdb's version includes in-frame clones alone and lacks a portion of them. The sample includes under 350,000 clones, about 62% seen only once; the top ten take approximately 1.7%. Treatment in this sample: oral pan-JAK inhibitor, 5-10 mg twice daily. The specimen was CD4+ T cells sorted from blood, collected at week 24, from a patient treated with tofacitinib. This receptor was identified in a human donor with alopecia areata. This chain uses TRBV5-1 with TRBJ2-1; 10 bases fit TRBD1. CDR3 sequence reads: CASKGGGDRGNNEQFF. CDR3 DNA sequence: TGCGCCAGCAAGGGTGGAGGGGACAGGGGCAACAATGAGCAGTTCTTC.